This TCR beta chain was captured in a study of blood T cell repertoires in COVID-19. The overall study: The samples span acute and convalescent COVID-19 from the United States, Italy and Spain. T cells, B-cell-depleted T cells, or PBMCs supplied cDNA or gDNA.

TCRdb keeps only in-frame clones here, not all; method: immunoSEQ multiplex PCR. The sample records fewer than 300,000 clones, around nine tenths being singletons. Donors in Cohort 3 counted as recovered after two negative PCRs, clearance, or symptom resolution. The sequence derives from a middle-aged man who had recovered from COVID-19. Material: PBMCs or T cells enriched from blood (not recorded which).

The CDR3: CASSLREGGHYGYTF. The CDR3 DNA follows: TGTGCCAGCAGCTTACGGGAGGGTGGCCACTATGGCTACACCTTC. The rearrangement uses TRBV7-9 and TRBJ1-2; no clear D. Trimming shortened V by 2 bases and J by 3 bases, and 13 bases separated the two germline ends. This CDR3 is built from 15 residues. In germline, CDR1 is SEHNR, CDR2 FQNEAQ (reference sequence).